This TCR beta chain stems from a study of technical replicates of blood from a handful of donors. The table came from immunoSEQ multiplex PCR; TCRdb's copy has only in-frame clones and leaves some out. Of approximately 45,000 clones in the sample, around 96% are singletons; the top ten hold 0.35% to 0.4%. This TCR was recovered from a human donor in good health. Sequences were obtained from T cells isolated from PBMCs.

CDR3 loop: CASSLRRWYGYTF. The CDR3 nucleotides read TGTGCCAGCAGCTTAAGGCGGTGGTATGGCTACACCTTC. This chain connects TRBV13 to TRBJ1-2, with D unclear. The germline CDR1 and CDR2 sequences are PRHDT and FYEKMQ (reference sequence). Trimming stripped 2 bases from V and 5 bases from J, with 9 bases between. The CDR3 loop spans 13 amino acids. The variable domain in full, with the rest retrieved from reference TRBV13 and TRBJ1-2, is AAGVIQSPRHLIKEKRETATLKCYPIPRHDTVYWYQQGPGQDPQFLISFYEKMQSDKGSIPDRFSAQQFSDYHSELNMSSLELGDSALYFCASSLRRWYGYTFGSGTRLTVV.